Shown below are 8 T cell receptor beta chains from a single sample sequenced in a study of OX40 agonist ivuxolimab in advanced cancers. Sequenced by immunoSEQ multiplex PCR; TCRdb stores in-frame clones only, minus some. This table holds about 20,000 clones, about 65% found once. Specimen: CD4+ or CD8+ T cells sorted from blood, collected in a trial of the OX40 agonist ivuxolimab. Receptors originate from an adult with an advanced solid tumor such as melanoma, head and neck, liver or kidney cancer.

This clone was found once. The chain is built from TRBV10-3 and TRBJ2-7; 8 nucleotides line up with TRBD1. The CDR3 covers 12 residues. CDR1 is ENHRY and CDR2 is SYGVKD in the germline V gene. V gave up 6 bases and J gave up 7 bases; unmatched junction bases: 5. This CDR3 reads CAIRQGAEEQYF. The CDR3 DNA sequence: TGTGCCATCAGGCAGGGGGCAGAAGAGCAGTACTTC.

The gene calls are TRBV10-1 and TRBJ2-3; no reliable D call. The CDR3 loop spans 13 amino acids. V was shortened by 7 bases and J by 2 bases, with 10 bases between the two germline ends. Germline loops: CDR1 WNHNN, CDR2 SYGVQD (reference sequence). The CDR3 loop is CASKLLFTDTQYF. The CDR3 bases are TGCGCCAGCAAACTTCTTTTCACAGATACGCAGTATTTT.

This clone is medium-sized. This chain links TRBV7-2 with TRBJ2-1; D might be TRBD1 (5 bases). The CDR3 loop spans 11 amino acids. Trimming took 10 bases from V and 6 from J, leaving 10 bases between them. Germline V CDR1 and CDR2: SGHTA, FQGNSA. CDR3 nucleotide sequence: TGTGCCATCCAGCAGGGCAATGAGCAGTTCTTC. It specifies CAIQQGNEQFF.

The chain employs TRBV4-3 and TRBJ2-3, with D possibly matching TRBD1 (5 bases). The V and J ends lost 3 bases and 2 bases respectively, with 15 bases between them. The CDR3 totals 16 residues. Germline V gene lookup returns CDR1 LGHNA and CDR2 YSLEER. The CDR3 here is CASSHTLGLLTDTQYF. CDR3 DNA: TGCGCCAGCAGCCATACACTGGGGCTCCTCACAGATACGCAGTATTTT.

This chain links TRBV5-6 with TRBJ1-5; perhaps TRBD1 as D (5 bases). Germline V gene lookup returns CDR1 SGHDT and CDR2 YYEEEE. CDR3 length: 14 residues. Trimming removed 3 bases from V and 3 bases from J, with 10 bases in between. The CDR3 is CASSSGGDNQPQHF. CDR3 DNA: TGTGCCAGCAGCTCGGGGGGGGACAATCAGCCCCAGCATTTT.

The genes are TRBV6-1 and TRBJ1-5; TRBD1 matches at 8 bases. CDR3 length: 14 amino acids. Germline-derived CDR1 and CDR2 are MNHNS and SASEGT. J gave up 8 bases and V 5 bases, and 8 bases lay outside the gene matches. CDR3 sequence: CASSLRQGREPQHF. The CDR3 nucleotides are TGTGCCAGCAGTTTACGACAGGGGAGGGAGCCCCAGCATTTT.

In its sample, this clone was seen a few times. The V gene is TRBV30, the J gene TRBJ2-1, with D hard to call. Trimming pared 0 bases from V and 4 bases from J, leaving 7 bases between. The CDR3 extends over 13 amino acids. Germline CDR1 is GTSNPN and CDR2 is SVGIG (reference sequence). Written as DNA, the CDR3 is TGTGCCTGGAGTGTAACAGAATACAATGAGCAGTTCTTC. The encoded protein is CAWSVTEYNEQFF.

In DNA, the CDR3 is TGCGCCAGCACACCGGGACAGGGGTTCGACGAGCAGTACTTC. This translates into CASTPGQGFDEQYF. The V and J genes are TRBV5-1 and TRBJ2-7; 10 nucleotides align to TRBD1. CDR3 length: 14 amino acids. From germline, CDR1 is SGHRS and CDR2 YFSETQ. V lost 6 bases to trimming and J lost 5 bases; unmatched junction nucleotides: 8.